This T cell receptor (beta chain) was profiled in a study of T cell repertoires in cytomegalovirus infection. TCRdb re-analysed the reads in MiXCR, keeping a single row per CDR3 protein. Of more than 300,000 distinct CDR3 sequences in the sample, roughly 34% are singletons; the top ten hold 13%. There are a few counts of this clonotype. The target antigen is unknown. The sequence was collected from a human donor in good health (CMV status not recorded). Some clones in this sample may be carry-over from other donors' samples. The sequencing used cultured PBMCs, collected from culture after CMV antigen stimulation.

Written as DNA, the CDR3 is TGCGCCAGCAGCCAAGATCTAGTAAAAGCTAACTATGGCTACACCTTC. Its translation: CASSQDLVKANYGYTF. The rearrangement uses TRBV4-3 and TRBJ1-2; D gene uncertain. Germline V gives CDR1 LGHNA, CDR2 YSLEER. CDR3 size: 16 residues. The V gene lost 0 bases and the J gene lost 0 bases, with 11 bases spanning the gap.